This T cell receptor beta chain originates from a study of OX40 agonist ivuxolimab in advanced cancers. The germline V and J ends were trimmed by 4 bases and 9 bases, with 17 bases remaining between them. Germline CDR1 reads SGHNT; CDR2 reads YYREEE (reference sequence). This CDR3 has 14 residues. The assay was immunoSEQ multiplex PCR, and TCRdb's table has in-frame clones only and misses some. Of 34,000 or so clones in the sample, 75% to 95% are singletons; the top ten hold approximately 4.3%. This receptor was obtained from an adult with an advanced solid tumor such as melanoma, head and neck, liver or kidney cancer. Sequenced here: CD4+ or CD8+ T cells sorted from blood, sampled in a trial of the OX40 agonist ivuxolimab. The V gene is TRBV5-4, the J gene TRBJ2-1, with D perhaps TRBD1 or TRBD2 (5 bases each). Here the CDR3 DNA reads TGTGCCAGCAGCCTGACCGGGACCAAGGGTGAGCAGTTCTTC. Its protein product is CASSLTGTKGEQFF. Based on the CDR3 plus reference TRBV5-4 and TRBJ2-1, the full variable domain is ETGVTQSPTHLIKTRGQQVTLRCSSQSGHNTVSWYQQALGQGPQFIFQYYREEENGRGNFPPRFSGLQFPNYSSELNVNALELDDSALYLCASSLTGTKGEQFFGPGTRLTVL.